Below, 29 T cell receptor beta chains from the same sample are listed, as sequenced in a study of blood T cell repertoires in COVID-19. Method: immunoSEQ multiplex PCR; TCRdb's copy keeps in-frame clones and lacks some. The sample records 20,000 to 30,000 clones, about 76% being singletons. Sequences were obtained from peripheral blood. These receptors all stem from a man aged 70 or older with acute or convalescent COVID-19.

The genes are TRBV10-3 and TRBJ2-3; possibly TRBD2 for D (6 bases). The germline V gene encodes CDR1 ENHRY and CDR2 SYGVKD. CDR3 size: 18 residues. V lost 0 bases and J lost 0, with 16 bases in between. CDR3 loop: CAISESRSSATSTDTQYF. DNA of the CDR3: TGTGCCATCAGTGAGTCCAGGTCTAGCGCTACTAGCACAGATACGCAGTATTTT.

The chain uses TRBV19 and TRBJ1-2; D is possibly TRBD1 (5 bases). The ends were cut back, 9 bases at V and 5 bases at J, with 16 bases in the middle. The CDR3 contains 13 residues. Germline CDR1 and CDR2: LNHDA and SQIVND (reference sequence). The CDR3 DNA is TGTGCCAGCAGACGGGGGTTGGGGTATGGCTACACCTTC. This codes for CASRRGLGYGYTF.

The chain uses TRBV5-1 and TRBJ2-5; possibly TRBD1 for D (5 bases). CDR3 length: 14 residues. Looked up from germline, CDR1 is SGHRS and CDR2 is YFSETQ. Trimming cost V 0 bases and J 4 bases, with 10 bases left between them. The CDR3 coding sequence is TGCGCCAGCAGCTTGGTAGGGGCCGTAGAGACCCAGTACTTC. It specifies CASSLVGAVETQYF.

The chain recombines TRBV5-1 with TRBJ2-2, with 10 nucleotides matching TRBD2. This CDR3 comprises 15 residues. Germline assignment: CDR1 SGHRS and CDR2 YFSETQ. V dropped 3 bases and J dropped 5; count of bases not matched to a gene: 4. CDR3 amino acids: CASSYASGGTGELFF. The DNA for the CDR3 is TGCGCCAGCAGCTATGCTAGCGGGGGAACCGGGGAGCTGTTTTTT.

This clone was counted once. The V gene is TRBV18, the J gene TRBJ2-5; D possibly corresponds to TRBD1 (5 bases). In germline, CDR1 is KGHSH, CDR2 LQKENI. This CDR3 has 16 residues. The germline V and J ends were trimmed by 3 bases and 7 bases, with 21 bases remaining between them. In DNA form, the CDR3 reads TGTGCCAGCTCACCTTCCTATCAGGGTCTCGATGGGACCCAGTACTTC. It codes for CASSPSYQGLDGTQYF.

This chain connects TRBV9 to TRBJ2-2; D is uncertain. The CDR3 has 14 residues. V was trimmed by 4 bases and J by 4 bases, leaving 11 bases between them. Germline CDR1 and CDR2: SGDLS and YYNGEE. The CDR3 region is CASSSPLFTGELFF. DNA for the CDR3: TGTGCCAGCAGCTCACCGCTATTCACCGGGGAGCTGTTTTTT.

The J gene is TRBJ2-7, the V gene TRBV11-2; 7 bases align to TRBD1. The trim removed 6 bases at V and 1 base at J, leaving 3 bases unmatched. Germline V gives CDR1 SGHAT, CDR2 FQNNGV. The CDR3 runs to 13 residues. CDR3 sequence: CASRGQQSYEQYF. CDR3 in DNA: TGTGCCAGCAGGGGACAGCAATCCTACGAGCAGTACTTC.

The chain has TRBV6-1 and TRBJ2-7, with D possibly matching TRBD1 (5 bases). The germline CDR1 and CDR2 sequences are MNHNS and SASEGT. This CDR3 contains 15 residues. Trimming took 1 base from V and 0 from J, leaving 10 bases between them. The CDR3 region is CASSEGTIPSYEQYF. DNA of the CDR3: TGTGCCAGCAGTGAAGGGACAATCCCCTCCTACGAGCAGTACTTC.

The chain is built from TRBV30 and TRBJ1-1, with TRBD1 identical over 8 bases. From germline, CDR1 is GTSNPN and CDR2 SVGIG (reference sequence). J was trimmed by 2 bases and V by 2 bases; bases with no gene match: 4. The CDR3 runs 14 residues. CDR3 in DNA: TGTGCCTGGAGTAAACAGGGGGGAAACACTGAAGCTTTCTTT. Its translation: CAWSKQGGNTEAFF. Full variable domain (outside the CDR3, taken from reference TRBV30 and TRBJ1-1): SQTIHQWPATLVQPVGSPLSLECTVEGTSNPNLYWYRQAAGRGLQLLFYSVGIGQISSEVPQNLSASRPQDRQFILSSKKLLLSDSGFYLCAWSKQGGNTEAFFGQGTRLTVV.

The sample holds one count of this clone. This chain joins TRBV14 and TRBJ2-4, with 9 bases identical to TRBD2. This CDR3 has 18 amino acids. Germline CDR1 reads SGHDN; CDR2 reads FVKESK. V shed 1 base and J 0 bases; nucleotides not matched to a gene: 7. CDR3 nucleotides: TGTGCCAGCAGCCAAGTAGCGGGGGACCCTTTAGCCAAAAACATTCAGTACTTC. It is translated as CASSQVAGDPLAKNIQYF.

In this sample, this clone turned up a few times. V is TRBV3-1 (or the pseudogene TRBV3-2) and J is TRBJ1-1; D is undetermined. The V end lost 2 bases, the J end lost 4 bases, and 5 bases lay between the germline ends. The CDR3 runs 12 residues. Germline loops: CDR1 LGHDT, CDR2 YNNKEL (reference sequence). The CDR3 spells CASSQRSTEAFF. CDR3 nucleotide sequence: TGTGCCAGCAGCCAACGGTCCACTGAAGCTTTCTTT.

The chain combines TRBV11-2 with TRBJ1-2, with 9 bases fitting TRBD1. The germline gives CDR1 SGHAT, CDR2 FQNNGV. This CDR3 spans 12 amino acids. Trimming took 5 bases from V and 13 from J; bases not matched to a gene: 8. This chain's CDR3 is CASSTYRGQITF. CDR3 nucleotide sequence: TGTGCCAGCAGCACATACAGGGGGCAGATCACCTTC.

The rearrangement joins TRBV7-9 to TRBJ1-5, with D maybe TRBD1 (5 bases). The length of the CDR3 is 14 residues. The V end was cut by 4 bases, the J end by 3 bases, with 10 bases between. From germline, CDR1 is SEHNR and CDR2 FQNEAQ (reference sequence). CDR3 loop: CASSYLGPNQPQHF. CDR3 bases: TGTGCCAGCAGCTACCTGGGGCCCAATCAGCCCCAGCATTTT.

CDR3 in DNA: TGTGCCTGGAGTGTACCGGGAGGCCCCTATAATTCACCCCTCCACTTT. Residues: CAWSVPGGPYNSPLHF. The chain employs TRBV30 and TRBJ1-6, with unresolved D. The germline V gene encodes CDR1 GTSNPN and CDR2 SVGIG (reference sequence). The CDR3 spans 16 residues. Trimming stripped 0 bases from V and 2 bases from J, with 11 bases between.

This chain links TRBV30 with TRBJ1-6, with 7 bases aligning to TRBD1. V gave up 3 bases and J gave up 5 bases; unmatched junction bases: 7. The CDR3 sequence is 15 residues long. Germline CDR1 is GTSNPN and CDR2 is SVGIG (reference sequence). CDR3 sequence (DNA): TGTGCCTGGAGCCTCTCCGACAGGGATAATTCACCCCTCCACTTT. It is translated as CAWSLSDRDNSPLHF.

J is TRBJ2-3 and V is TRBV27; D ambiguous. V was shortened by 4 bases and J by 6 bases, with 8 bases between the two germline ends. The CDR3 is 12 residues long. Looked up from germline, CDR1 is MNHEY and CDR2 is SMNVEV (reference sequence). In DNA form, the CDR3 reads TGTGCCAGCAGTTCCTCCGTGGATACGCAGTATTTT. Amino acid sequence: CASSSSVDTQYF.

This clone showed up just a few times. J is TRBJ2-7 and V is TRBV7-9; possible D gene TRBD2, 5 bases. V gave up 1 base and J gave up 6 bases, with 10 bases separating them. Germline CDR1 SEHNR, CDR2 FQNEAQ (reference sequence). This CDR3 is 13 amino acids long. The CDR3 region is CASSLGREGEQYF. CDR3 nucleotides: TGTGCCAGCAGCTTAGGCCGGGAAGGCGAGCAGTACTTC.

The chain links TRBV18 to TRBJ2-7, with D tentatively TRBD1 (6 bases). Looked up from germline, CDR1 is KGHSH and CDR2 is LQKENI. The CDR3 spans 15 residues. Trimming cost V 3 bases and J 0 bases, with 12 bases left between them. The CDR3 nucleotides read TGTGCCAGCTCACCTCGGGACATGAGCTCCTACGAGCAGTACTTC. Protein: CASSPRDMSSYEQYF.

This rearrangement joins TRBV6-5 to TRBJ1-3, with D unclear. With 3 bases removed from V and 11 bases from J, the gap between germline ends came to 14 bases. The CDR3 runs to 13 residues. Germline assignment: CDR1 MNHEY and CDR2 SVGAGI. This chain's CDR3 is CASSYVMGFAIYF. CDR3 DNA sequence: TGTGCCAGCAGTTATGTTATGGGCTTCGCCATATATTTT.

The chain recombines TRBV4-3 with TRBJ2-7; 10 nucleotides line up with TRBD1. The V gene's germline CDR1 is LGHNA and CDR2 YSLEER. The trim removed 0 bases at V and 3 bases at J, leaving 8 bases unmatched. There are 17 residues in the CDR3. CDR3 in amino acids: CASSQEALGQGIYEQYF. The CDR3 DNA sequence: TGCGCCAGCAGCCAAGAGGCCTTGGGACAGGGGATCTACGAGCAGTACTTC.

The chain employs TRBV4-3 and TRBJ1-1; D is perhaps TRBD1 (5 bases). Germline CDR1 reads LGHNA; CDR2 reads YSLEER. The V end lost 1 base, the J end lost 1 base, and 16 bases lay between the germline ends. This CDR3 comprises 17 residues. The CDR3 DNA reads TGCGCCAGCAGCCAAGTGATTGGCGGGACGGGGAACACTGAAGCTTTCTTT. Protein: CASSQVIGGTGNTEAFF.

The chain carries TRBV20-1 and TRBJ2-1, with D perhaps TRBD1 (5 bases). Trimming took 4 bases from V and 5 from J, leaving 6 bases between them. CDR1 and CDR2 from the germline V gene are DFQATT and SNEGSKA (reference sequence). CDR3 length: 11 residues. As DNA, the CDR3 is TGCAGTGCTACAGGGAACAATGAGCAGTTCTTC. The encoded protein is CSATGNNEQFF.

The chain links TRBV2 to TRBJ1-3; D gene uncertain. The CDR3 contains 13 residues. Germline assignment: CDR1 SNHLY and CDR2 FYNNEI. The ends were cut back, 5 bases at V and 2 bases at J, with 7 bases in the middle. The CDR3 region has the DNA TGTGCCAGCAGTCCGGGTCCTGGAAACACCATATATTTT. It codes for CASSPGPGNTIYF.

CDR3 DNA: TGTGCCAGCAGCCACCGTACAGATACGCAGTATTTT. This codes for CASSHRTDTQYF. This chain uses TRBV3-1 (or the pseudogene TRBV3-2) with TRBJ2-3, with D unclear. CDR3 length equals 12 residues. Trimming cost V 3 bases and J 3 bases, with 4 bases left between them. Looked up from germline, CDR1 is LGHDT and CDR2 is YNNKEL (reference sequence).

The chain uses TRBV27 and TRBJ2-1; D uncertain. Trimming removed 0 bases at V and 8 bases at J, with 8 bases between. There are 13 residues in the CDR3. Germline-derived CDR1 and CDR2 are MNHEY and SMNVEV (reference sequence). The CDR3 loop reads CASSLSYLDEQFF. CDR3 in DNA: TGTGCCAGCAGTTTATCGTACTTAGATGAGCAGTTCTTC.

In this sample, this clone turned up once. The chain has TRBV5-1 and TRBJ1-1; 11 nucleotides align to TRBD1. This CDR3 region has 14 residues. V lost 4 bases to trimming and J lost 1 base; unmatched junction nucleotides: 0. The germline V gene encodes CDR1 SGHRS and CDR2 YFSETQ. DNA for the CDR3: TGCGCCAGCAGCGGACAGGGGGCGAACACTGAAGCTTTCTTT. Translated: CASSGQGANTEAFF.

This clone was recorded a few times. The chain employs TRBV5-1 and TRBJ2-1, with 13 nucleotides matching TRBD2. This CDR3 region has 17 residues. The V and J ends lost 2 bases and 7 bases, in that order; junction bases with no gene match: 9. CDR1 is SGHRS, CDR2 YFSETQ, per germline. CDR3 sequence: CASSFTRTSGGKNEQFF. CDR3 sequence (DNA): TGCGCCAGCAGCTTTACCCGGACTAGCGGGGGAAAAAATGAGCAGTTCTTC.

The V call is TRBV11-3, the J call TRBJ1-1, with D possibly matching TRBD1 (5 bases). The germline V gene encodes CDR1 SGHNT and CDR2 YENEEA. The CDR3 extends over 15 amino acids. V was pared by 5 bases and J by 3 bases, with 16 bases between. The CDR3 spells CASSAGRGRDTEAFF. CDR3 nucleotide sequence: TGTGCCAGCAGCGCAGGGAGGGGCAGGGACACTGAAGCTTTCTTT.

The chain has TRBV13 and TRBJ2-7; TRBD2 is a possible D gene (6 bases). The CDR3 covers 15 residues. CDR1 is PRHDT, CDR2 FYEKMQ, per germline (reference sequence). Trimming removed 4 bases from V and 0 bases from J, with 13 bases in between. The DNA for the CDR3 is TGTGCCAGCAGCTCCGGGGGTGGGAGCTCCTACGAGCAGTACTTC. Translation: CASSSGGGSSYEQYF.